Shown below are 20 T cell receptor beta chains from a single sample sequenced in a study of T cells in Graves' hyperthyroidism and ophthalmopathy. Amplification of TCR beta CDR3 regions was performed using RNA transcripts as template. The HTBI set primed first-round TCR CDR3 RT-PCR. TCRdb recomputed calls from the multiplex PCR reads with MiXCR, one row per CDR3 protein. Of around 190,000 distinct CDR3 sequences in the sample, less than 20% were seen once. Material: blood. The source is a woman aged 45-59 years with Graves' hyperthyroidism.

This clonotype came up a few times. As DNA, the CDR3 is TGTGCCAGCCGACAGGGTGGGAACTATGGCTACACCTTC. Encoded protein: CASRQGGNYGYTF. The chain carries TRBV6-1 and TRBJ1-2, with TRBD1 matching 7 bases. CDR3 size: 13 residues. The V gene end was trimmed by 8 bases and the J gene end by 2 bases; junction bases not matched to a gene: 5. Germline V gene sequence: CDR1 MNHNS, CDR2 SASEGT.

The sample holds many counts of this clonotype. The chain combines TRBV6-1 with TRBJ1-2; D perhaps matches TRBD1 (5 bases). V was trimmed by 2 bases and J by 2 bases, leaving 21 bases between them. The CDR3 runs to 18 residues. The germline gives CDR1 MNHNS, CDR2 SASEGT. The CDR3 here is CASSENVIMGRRNYGYTF. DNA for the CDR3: TGTGCCAGCAGTGAAAATGTTATCATGGGACGGAGGAACTATGGCTACACCTTC.

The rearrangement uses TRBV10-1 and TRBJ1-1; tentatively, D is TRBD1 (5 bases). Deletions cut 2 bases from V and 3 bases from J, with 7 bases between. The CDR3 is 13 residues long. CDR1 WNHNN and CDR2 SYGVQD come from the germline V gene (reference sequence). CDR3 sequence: CASSEAGYTEAFF. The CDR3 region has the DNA TGCGCCAGCAGTGAGGCAGGGTACACTGAAGCTTTCTTT.

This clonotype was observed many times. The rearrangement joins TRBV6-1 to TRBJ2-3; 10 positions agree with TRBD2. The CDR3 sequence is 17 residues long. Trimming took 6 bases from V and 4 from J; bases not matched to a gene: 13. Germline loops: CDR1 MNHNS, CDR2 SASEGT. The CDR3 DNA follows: TGTGCCAGCAGACCCTGGTTCACTAGCGGGATTCCAGATACGCAGTATTTT. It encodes CASRPWFTSGIPDTQYF.

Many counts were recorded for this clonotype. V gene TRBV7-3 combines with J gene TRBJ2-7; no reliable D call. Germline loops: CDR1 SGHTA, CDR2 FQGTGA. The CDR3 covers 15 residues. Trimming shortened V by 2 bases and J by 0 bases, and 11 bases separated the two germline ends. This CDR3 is CASSLGPSSSYEQYF. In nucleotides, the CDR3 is TGTGCCAGCAGCTTAGGCCCGAGTAGCTCCTACGAGCAGTACTTC. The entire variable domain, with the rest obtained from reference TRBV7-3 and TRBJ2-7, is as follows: GAGVSQTPSNKVTEKGKYVELRCDPISGHTALYWYRQSLGQGPEFLIYFQGTGAADDSGLPNDRFFAVRPEGSVSTLKIQRTERGDSAVYLCASSLGPSSSYEQYFGPGTRLTVT.

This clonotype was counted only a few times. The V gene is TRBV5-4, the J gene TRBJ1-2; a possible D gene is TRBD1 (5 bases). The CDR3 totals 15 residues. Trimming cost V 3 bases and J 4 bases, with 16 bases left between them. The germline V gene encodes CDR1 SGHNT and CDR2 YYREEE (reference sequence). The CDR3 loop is CASSSPSGILYGYTF. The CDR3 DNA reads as TGTGCCAGCAGCTCACCCTCAGGGATACTCTATGGCTACACCTTC.

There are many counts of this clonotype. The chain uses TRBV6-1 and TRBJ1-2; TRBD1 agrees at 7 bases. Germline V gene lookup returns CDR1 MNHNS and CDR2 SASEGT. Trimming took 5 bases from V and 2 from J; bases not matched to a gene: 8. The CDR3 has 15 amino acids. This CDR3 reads CASSNPDRRNYGYTF. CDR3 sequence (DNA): TGTGCCAGCAGTAATCCGGACAGGAGAAACTATGGCTACACCTTC.

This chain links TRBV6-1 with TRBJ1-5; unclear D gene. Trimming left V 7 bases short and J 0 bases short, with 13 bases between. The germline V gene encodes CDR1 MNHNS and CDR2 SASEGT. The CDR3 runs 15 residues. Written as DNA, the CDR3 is TGTGCCAGCAAGAAGGCAGAAAATAGCAATCAGCCCCAGCATTTT. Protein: CASKKAENSNQPQHF.

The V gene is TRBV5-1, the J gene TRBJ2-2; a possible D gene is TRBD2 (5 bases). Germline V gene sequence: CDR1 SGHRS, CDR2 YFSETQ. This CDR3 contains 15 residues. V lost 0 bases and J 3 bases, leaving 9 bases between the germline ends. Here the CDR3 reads CASSLGAAYTGELFF. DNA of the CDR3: TGCGCCAGCAGCTTGGGAGCGGCTTACACCGGGGAGCTGTTTTTT.

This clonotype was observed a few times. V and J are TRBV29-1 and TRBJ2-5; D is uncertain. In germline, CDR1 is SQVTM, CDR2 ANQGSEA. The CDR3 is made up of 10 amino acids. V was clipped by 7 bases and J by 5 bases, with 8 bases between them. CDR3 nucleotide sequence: TGCAGCGCAGTCTGGGAGACCCAGTACTTC. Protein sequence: CSAVWETQYF.

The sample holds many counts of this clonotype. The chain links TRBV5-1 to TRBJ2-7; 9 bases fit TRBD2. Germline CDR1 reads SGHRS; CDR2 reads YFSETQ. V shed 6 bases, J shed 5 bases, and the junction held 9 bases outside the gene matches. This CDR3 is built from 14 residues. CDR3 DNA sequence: TGCGCCAGCAAAGTAGCGGGAGCGGGCCACGAGCAGTACTTC. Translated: CASKVAGAGHEQYF.

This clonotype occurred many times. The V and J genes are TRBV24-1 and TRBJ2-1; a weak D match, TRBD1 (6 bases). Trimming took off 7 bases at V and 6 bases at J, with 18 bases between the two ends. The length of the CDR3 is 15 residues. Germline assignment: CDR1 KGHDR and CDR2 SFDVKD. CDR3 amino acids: CATRETGWGRNEQFF. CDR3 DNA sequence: TGTGCCACCAGAGAAACAGGGTGGGGGCGCAATGAGCAGTTCTTC.

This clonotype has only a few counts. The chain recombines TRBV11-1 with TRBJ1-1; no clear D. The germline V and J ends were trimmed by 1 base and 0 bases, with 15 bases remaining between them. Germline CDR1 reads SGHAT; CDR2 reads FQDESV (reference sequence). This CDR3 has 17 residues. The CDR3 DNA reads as TGTGCCAGCAGCTTAGATGGCCGGGTATTCATGAACACTGAAGCTTTCTTT. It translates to CASSLDGRVFMNTEAFF.

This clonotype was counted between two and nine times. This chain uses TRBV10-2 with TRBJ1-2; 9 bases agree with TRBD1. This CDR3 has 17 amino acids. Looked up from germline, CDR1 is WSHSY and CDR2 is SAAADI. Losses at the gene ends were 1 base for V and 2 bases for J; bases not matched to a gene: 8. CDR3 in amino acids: CASSEFPGQGHNYGYTF. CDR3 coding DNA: TGCGCCAGCAGTGAGTTCCCGGGACAGGGTCACAACTATGGCTACACCTTC.

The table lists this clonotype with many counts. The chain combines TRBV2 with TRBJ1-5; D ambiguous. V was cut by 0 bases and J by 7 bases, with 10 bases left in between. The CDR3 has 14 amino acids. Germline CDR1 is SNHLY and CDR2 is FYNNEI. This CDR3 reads CASSEARAFQPQHF. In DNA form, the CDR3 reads TGTGCCAGCAGTGAAGCCCGAGCGTTCCAGCCCCAGCATTTT.

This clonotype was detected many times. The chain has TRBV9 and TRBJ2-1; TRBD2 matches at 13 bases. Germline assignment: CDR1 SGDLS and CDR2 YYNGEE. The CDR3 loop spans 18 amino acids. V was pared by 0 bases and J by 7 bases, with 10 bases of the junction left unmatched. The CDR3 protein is CASSVGTSGRRVRNEQFF. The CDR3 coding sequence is TGTGCCAGCAGCGTAGGGACTAGCGGGAGAAGGGTTAGGAATGAGCAGTTCTTC.

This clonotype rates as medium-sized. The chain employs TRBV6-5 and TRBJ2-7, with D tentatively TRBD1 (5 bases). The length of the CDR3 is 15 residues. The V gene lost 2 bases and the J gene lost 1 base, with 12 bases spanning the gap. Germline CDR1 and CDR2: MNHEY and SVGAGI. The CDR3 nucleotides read TGTGCCAGCAGTTACGAGCCGACAGAGTCCTACGAGCAGTACTTC. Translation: CASSYEPTESYEQYF.

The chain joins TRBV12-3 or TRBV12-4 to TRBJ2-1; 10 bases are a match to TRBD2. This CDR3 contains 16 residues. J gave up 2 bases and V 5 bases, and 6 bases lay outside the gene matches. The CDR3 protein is CASSRSGRSPYNEQFF. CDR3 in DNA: TGTGCCAGCAGTCGTAGCGGGAGGAGTCCCTACAATGAGCAGTTCTTC.

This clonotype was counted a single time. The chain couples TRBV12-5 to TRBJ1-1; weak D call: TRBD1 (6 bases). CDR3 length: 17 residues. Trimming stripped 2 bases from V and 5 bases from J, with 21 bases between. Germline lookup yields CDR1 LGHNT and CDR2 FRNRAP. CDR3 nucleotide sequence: TGTGCTAGTGGTTTGAAACCTCCCGGACAGCCTTTTACTGAAGCTTTCTTT. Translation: CASGLKPPGQPFTEAFF.

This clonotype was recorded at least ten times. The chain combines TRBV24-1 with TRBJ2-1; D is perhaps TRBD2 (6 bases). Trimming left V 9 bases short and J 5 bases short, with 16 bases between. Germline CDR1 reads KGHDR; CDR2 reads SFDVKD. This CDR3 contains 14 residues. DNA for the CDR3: TGTGCCACCGCCGGTAGGACTAATAACAATGAGCAGTTCTTC. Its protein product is CATAGRTNNNEQFF.